The 13 T cell receptor beta chains in this list originate from one sample, sequenced in a study of TIL therapy for anti-PD-1-resistant metastatic lung cancer. This sample's time point: pre-treatment sample, taken before nivolumab and TIL therapy. The libraries were made with immunoSEQ v3. Data came from immunoSEQ multiplex PCR; TCRdb stores just in-frame clones and leaves some out. The data show about 19,000 clones, over 60% seen once. The specimen comprised blood, sampled at baseline. The source is a person between 25 and 79 years old with non-small cell lung cancer.

This rearrangement joins TRBV7-2 to TRBJ2-2, with 7 bases matching TRBD2. CDR3 length: 17 residues. V trimming: 1 base; J trimming: 4 bases; junction bases outside the gene matches: 9. Germline V gene sequence: CDR1 SGHTA, CDR2 FQGNSA. The DNA of the CDR3 is TGTGCCAGCAGCTTAGAGCGGGGCGGGTCGTCCACCGGGGAGCTGTTTTTT. Its translation is CASSLERGGSSTGELFF.

The gene calls are TRBV5-5 and TRBJ2-1, with TRBD2 matching 8 bases. The J segment lost 4 bases and the V segment lost 4 bases, leaving 7 bases of the junction unmatched. CDR1 and CDR2 (germline): SGHKS, YYEKEE (reference sequence). This CDR3 comprises 15 residues. The CDR3, as DNA: TGTGCCAGCAGCGCGGGACTAGGCCCTTACAATGAGCAGTTCTTC. Its protein is CASSAGLGPYNEQFF. The full variable domain, rest sourced from reference TRBV5-5 and TRBJ2-1, is DAGVTQSPTHLIKTRGQQVTLRCSPISGHKSVSWYQQVLGQGPQFIFQYYEKEERGRGNFPDRFSARQFPNYSSELNVNALLLGDSALYLCASSAGLGPYNEQFFGPGTRLTVL.

The genes are TRBV4-2 and TRBJ1-2; D is possibly TRBD1 (6 bases). The CDR3 is 15 amino acids. Trimming left V 2 bases short and J 4 bases short, with 14 bases between. Germline CDR1 reads LGHNA; CDR2 reads YNFKEQ. In DNA, the CDR3 is TGTGCCAGCAGCCAACCGACAGGTAGCCTCTATGGCTACACCTTC. Translated, it gives CASSQPTGSLYGYTF.

The V call is TRBV7-9, the J call TRBJ1-5; 8 nucleotides match TRBD1. With V trimmed by 5 bases and J by 3 bases, 6 bases remained unmatched. The CDR3 loop spans 15 amino acids. CDR1 SEHNR and CDR2 FQNEAQ come from the germline V gene (reference sequence). The DNA for the CDR3 is TGTGCCAGCAGCCTCGGGGACAGGAACAATCAGCCCCAGCATTTT. It encodes CASSLGDRNNQPQHF. Variable domain in full (rest from reference TRBV7-9 and TRBJ1-5): DTGVSQNPRHKITKRGQNVTFRCDPISEHNRLYWYRQTLGQGPEFLTYFQNEAQLEKSRLLSDRFSAERPKGSFSTLEIQRTEQGDSAMYLCASSLGDRNNQPQHFGDGTRLSIL.

CDR3 DNA: TGTGCCAGCTCACCGTCAGCTCCGGGGGGCTCTGGGGCCAACGTCCTGACTTTC. It is translated as CASSPSAPGGSGANVLTF. The chain employs TRBV18 and TRBJ2-6, with 7 bases fitting TRBD2. The CDR3 is made up of 18 amino acids. The ends lost 3 bases at V and 0 bases at J; junction bases unmatched: 8. CDR1 and CDR2 (germline): KGHSH, LQKENI.

The chain employs TRBV23-1 and TRBJ2-5, with a weak D call TRBD1 (6 bases). TRBV23-1 is an open reading frame whose function is uncertain. The length of the CDR3 is 14 residues. The ends were cut back, 11 bases at V and 1 base at J, with 17 bases in the middle. As DNA, the CDR3 is TGCGCCCTGGGGGCCCACAGGTCCCAAGAGACCCAGTACTTC. Translation gives CALGAHRSQETQYF.

The rearrangement links TRBV28 to TRBJ2-1, with 8 positions matching TRBD2. The V gene end was trimmed by 6 bases and the J gene end by 8 bases; junction bases not matched to a gene: 12. The germline gives CDR1 MDHEN, CDR2 SYDVKM. This CDR3 has 15 residues. CDR3 sequence reads: CASRPGTRPPYEQFF. The DNA of the CDR3 is TGTGCCAGCAGGCCTGGGACTAGGCCCCCTTATGAGCAGTTCTTC.

The rearrangement joins TRBV24-1 to TRBJ2-5, with D perhaps TRBD1 (7 bases). Trimming left V 9 bases short and J 5 bases short, with 18 bases between. This CDR3 spans 14 amino acids. The germline CDR1 and CDR2 sequences are KGHDR and SFDVKD. The CDR3 loop is CATGGQGGEETQYF. CDR3 nucleotide sequence: TGTGCCACCGGGGGGCAGGGGGGCGAGGAGACCCAGTACTTC.

The CDR3 nucleotides are TGTGCCAGCAGCGCCCTTACCGCCAAAAACATTCAGTACTTC. This sequence encodes CASSALTAKNIQYF. The chain joins TRBV9 to TRBJ2-4; D is ambiguous. CDR1 SGDLS and CDR2 YYNGEE come from the germline V gene. Trimming took 3 bases from V and 1 from J, leaving 8 bases between them. The CDR3 runs 14 residues.

The chain recombines TRBV12-3 or TRBV12-4 with TRBJ2-1; tentatively, D is TRBD2 (5 bases). CDR3 length equals 13 residues. Trimming stripped 5 bases from V and 7 bases from J, with 12 bases between. DNA of the CDR3: TGTGCCAGCAGTATTGCGCGGAGGAATGAGCAGTTCTTC. Its protein is CASSIARRNEQFF.

The J gene is TRBJ2-7, the V gene TRBV18; D may be TRBD1 (5 bases). This CDR3 is 11 amino acids long. The germline V gene encodes CDR1 KGHSH and CDR2 LQKENI. V was shortened by 3 bases and J by 6 bases, with 6 bases between the two germline ends. The CDR3, as DNA: TGTGCCAGCTCACCGGGGCGCGAGCAGTACTTC. This codes for CASSPGREQYF.

J is TRBJ2-3 and V is TRBV5-4; D unclear. V lost 4 bases and J 4 bases, leaving 19 bases between the germline ends. The germline CDR1 and CDR2 sequences are SGHNT and YYREEE (reference sequence). The CDR3 runs 16 residues. DNA for the CDR3: TGTGCCAGCAGCCCGGCCCTCCCGGGTGGCCCAGATACGCAGTATTTT. Amino acid sequence: CASSPALPGGPDTQYF.

This clone has a handful of counts. V and J are TRBV30 and TRBJ1-5; unclear D gene. Germline loops: CDR1 GTSNPN, CDR2 SVGIG (reference sequence). V shed 5 bases and J shed 5 bases, with 19 bases lying between them. There are 15 residues in the CDR3. The CDR3 DNA reads as TGTGCCTGGGGGCAGCCCGGTGCCCGCCATCAGCCCCAGCATTTT. Translated: CAWGQPGARHQPQHF.